Each of the 28 T cell receptor beta chains below was sequenced from the same sample in a study of T cells in Graves' hyperthyroidism and ophthalmopathy (dated by TCRdb to about 2019). The library was made by multiplex PCR. TCRdb shows the sequencer as Illumina HiSeq 2000. TCR beta CDR3 regions were amplified from RNA transcripts. The TCR CDR3 was subjected to a first round of RT-PCR using the HTBI primer set and the Qiagen OneStep RT-PCR kit. TCRdb redid the processing of the public reads, applying fastp at Q25 and MiXCR, and retained in-frame beta chains. Entries are consolidated by CDR3 protein sequence, retaining the most common genes and DNA. The sample yields approximately 610,000 distinct CDR3 sequences; about 15% were counted once. Over 3.5% of the sample is taken by the ten largest. The sequenced material came from blood. The receptors here all came from a woman in her forties with Graves' ophthalmopathy.

The chain uses TRBV7-2 and TRBJ1-5; tentatively, D is TRBD1 (6 bases). CDR1 is SGHTA and CDR2 is FQGNSA in the germline V gene. The V gene lost 5 bases and the J gene lost 3 bases, with 11 bases spanning the gap. The CDR3 spans 14 residues. CDR3 amino acids: CASSPNRANQPQHF. DNA of the CDR3: TGTGCCAGCAGCCCCAACAGGGCCAATCAGCCCCAGCATTTT.

This clonotype was recorded a few times. Here the CDR3 DNA reads TGCGCCAGCAGCGGTCCAGGGAGAGCTGAAGCTTTCTTT. The encoded protein is CASSGPGRAEAFF. The gene calls are TRBV4-1 and TRBJ1-1, with D possibly being TRBD1 (5 bases). Trimming shortened V by 5 bases and J by 6 bases, and 13 bases separated the two germline ends. The germline CDR1 and CDR2 sequences are MGHRA and YSYEKL. The CDR3 spans 13 residues.

The table lists this clonotype with a few counts. V usage is TRBV28 and J usage is TRBJ2-4; maybe TRBD2 (6 bases). Per the germline V gene, CDR1 is MDHEN and CDR2 is SYDVKM. V lost 5 bases and J lost 10, with 18 bases in between. The CDR3 is 14 amino acids. The CDR3 here is CASSPPLSSGIQYF. The CDR3 DNA is TGTGCCAGCAGTCCTCCCCTCTCCAGCGGGATTCAGTACTTC.

This chain joins TRBV11-1 and TRBJ2-7; perhaps D is TRBD1 or TRBD2 (5 bases each). V lost 4 bases to trimming and J lost 2 bases, with 18 bases between them. This CDR3 spans 16 amino acids. Germline lookup yields CDR1 SGHAT and CDR2 FQDESV (reference sequence). Here the CDR3 reads CASSSGPRTGPYEQYF. The CDR3 nucleotides read TGTGCCAGCAGCTCCGGACCCCGGACGGGGCCCTACGAGCAGTACTTC.

This clonotype has a count of ten or more. The chain has TRBV7-2 and TRBJ2-7; a weak D match, TRBD1 (5 bases). V lost 3 bases to trimming and J lost 3 bases, with 12 bases between them. Germline CDR1 is SGHTA and CDR2 is FQGNSA. The CDR3 has 14 amino acids. CDR3 in amino acids: CASSFSGLRYEQYF. Here the CDR3 DNA reads TGTGCCAGCAGCTTCTCAGGGTTGCGCTACGAGCAGTACTTC. The variable domain in full, completed from reference TRBV7-2 and TRBJ2-7, reads GAGVSQSPSNKVTEKGKDVELRCDPISGHTALYWYRQSLGQGLEFLIYFQGNSAPDKSGLPSDRFSAERTGGSVSTLTIQRTQQEDSAVYLCASSFSGLRYEQYFGPGTRLTVT.

Many counts were recorded for this clonotype. J is TRBJ1-2 and V is TRBV7-2; D might be TRBD1 (5 bases). Germline CDR1 and CDR2: SGHTA and FQGNSA. Trimming removed 2 bases at V and 6 bases at J, with 16 bases between. The CDR3 extends over 15 amino acids. CDR3 DNA sequence: TGTGCCAGCAGCTTAAGTTTAGTAGGGGACGATGGCTACACCTTC. Its protein product is CASSLSLVGDDGYTF.

This chain joins TRBV12-3 or TRBV12-4 and TRBJ2-5; D is undetermined. This CDR3 is 13 amino acids long. V gave up 0 bases and J gave up 5 bases, with 7 bases separating them. The CDR3 is CASSLAGIETQYF. As DNA, the CDR3 is TGTGCCAGCAGTTTAGCGGGAATTGAGACCCAGTACTTC.

This clonotype came up many times. V and J are TRBV5-1 and TRBJ1-1; the match to TRBD1 covers 10 bases. This CDR3 has 14 residues. J was trimmed by 11 bases and V by 3 bases; bases with no gene match: 10. In germline, CDR1 is SGHRS, CDR2 YFSETQ. Here the CDR3 reads CASSYGTGVVEAFF. The CDR3 DNA reads TGCGCCAGCAGCTACGGGACAGGGGTTGTTGAGGCTTTCTTT. The full variable domain, its missing parts supplied by reference TRBV5-1 and TRBJ1-1, is KAGVTQTPRYLIKTRGQQVTLSCSPISGHRSVSWYQQTPGQGLQFLFEYFSETQRNKGNFPGRFSGRQFSNSRSEMNVSTLELGDSALYLCASSYGTGVVEAFFGQGTRLTVV.

This clonotype has just a few counts. The chain links TRBV20-1 to TRBJ2-7, with 8 bases aligning to TRBD2. CDR1 is DFQATT and CDR2 is SNEGSKA in the germline V gene (reference sequence). The CDR3 contains 13 residues. The ends lost 6 bases at V and 5 bases at J; junction bases unmatched: 9. Here the CDR3 reads CSAQGGRTDEQYF. The CDR3 DNA reads TGCAGTGCCCAGGGCGGGAGGACCGACGAGCAGTACTTC.

There are many counts of this clonotype. The chain combines TRBV6-1 with TRBJ1-2, with D tentatively TRBD1 (5 bases). The V and J ends lost 6 bases and 2 bases respectively, with 10 bases between them. Looked up from germline, CDR1 is MNHNS and CDR2 is SASEGT. The CDR3 extends over 13 amino acids. The CDR3 here is CASSPRVNYGYTF. CDR3 in DNA: TGTGCCAGCAGCCCCAGGGTAAACTATGGCTACACCTTC.

The chain uses TRBV6-2 or TRBV6-3 and TRBJ1-1, with TRBD1 identical over 10 bases. Germline lookup yields CDR1 MNHEY and CDR2 SVGEGT. With V trimmed by 5 bases and J by 1 base, 7 bases remained unmatched. This CDR3 has 16 amino acids. The CDR3 here is CASSPRQGAGNTEAFF. CDR3 coding DNA: TGTGCCAGCAGTCCTCGACAGGGGGCTGGGAACACTGAAGCTTTCTTT.

This clonotype was counted many times. The chain joins TRBV29-1 to TRBJ1-2; no firm D call. CDR3 length equals 11 residues. Germline CDR1 and CDR2: SQVTM and ANQGSEA. The germline V and J ends were trimmed by 4 bases and 2 bases, with 5 bases remaining between them. In nucleotides, the CDR3 is TGCAGCGTTGCCTCCAACTATGGCTACACCTTC. Its protein is CSVASNYGYTF.

This clonotype has ten or more counts. The chain recombines TRBV29-1 with TRBJ2-7; D tentatively fits TRBD1 or TRBD2 (5 bases each). V gave up 0 bases and J gave up 4 bases, with 10 bases separating them. Looked up from germline, CDR1 is SQVTM and CDR2 is ANQGSEA. This CDR3 spans 13 amino acids. Here the CDR3 reads CSVEEDEGYEQYF. CDR3 bases: TGCAGCGTTGAAGAAGATGAGGGGTACGAGCAGTACTTC.

Many counts were recorded for this clonotype. DNA for the CDR3: TGCGCCAGCAGCCAAGATCAGGTCCAGAGCTCCTACGAGCAGTACTTC. The encoded protein is CASSQDQVQSSYEQYF. The chain is built from TRBV4-1 and TRBJ2-7; no clear D gene. The germline V and J ends were trimmed by 0 bases and 0 bases, with 12 bases remaining between them. CDR1 is MGHRA, CDR2 YSYEKL, per germline. The CDR3 has 16 residues.

The rearrangement uses TRBV2 and TRBJ2-2; TRBD2 is a possible D gene (6 bases). The germline gives CDR1 SNHLY, CDR2 FYNNEI. The ends were cut back, 7 bases at V and 1 base at J, with 19 bases in the middle. The CDR3 runs 17 residues. This CDR3 reads CASTSAGQGGNTGELFF. The CDR3 DNA is TGTGCCAGCACTAGCGCCGGGCAGGGTGGGAACACCGGGGAGCTGTTTTTT.

This clonotype was observed at least ten times. V usage is TRBV6-1 and J usage is TRBJ1-1; D remains ambiguous. V lost 6 bases and J lost 0, with 14 bases in between. This CDR3 has 15 residues. The germline V gene encodes CDR1 MNHNS and CDR2 SASEGT. The CDR3 region has the DNA TGTGCCAGCAGACCCACGATCCATATGAACACTGAAGCTTTCTTT. This codes for CASRPTIHMNTEAFF.

V usage is TRBV4-3 and J usage is TRBJ2-5; TRBD2 matches at 11 bases. Per germline, CDR1 LGHNA and CDR2 YSLEER. CDR3 size: 17 residues. J lost 2 bases, V lost 1 base, and 6 bases had no gene match. This CDR3 is CASSQVRGTSGQETQYF. CDR3 sequence (DNA): TGCGCCAGCAGCCAAGTCCGCGGGACTAGCGGACAAGAGACCCAGTACTTC.

In regard to this clonotype: A much bigger clone sits one base away, suggesting this may be a read error. This chain connects TRBV7-2 to TRBJ1-3; D not resolved. From germline, CDR1 is SGHTA and CDR2 FQGNSA. This CDR3 contains 15 residues. The CDR3 spells CASRIDMNSGSTIYF. The CDR3 bases are TGTGCCAGCAGGATTGACATGAACTCTGGAAGCACCATATATTTT.

This clonotype was seen more than once but under ten times. The chain employs TRBV30 and TRBJ1-6; D uncertain. Between the trimmed V and J ends, which lost 3 bases and 4 bases, there was a span of 16 bases. This CDR3 is 16 amino acids long. Per germline, CDR1 GTSNPN and CDR2 SVGIG (reference sequence). The CDR3 region is CAWRPPGRNYNSPLHF. DNA of the CDR3: TGTGCCTGGAGACCCCCCGGACGGAATTATAATTCACCCCTCCACTTT. Using reference TRBV30 and TRBJ1-6 for the parts outside the CDR3, the full variable domain is SQTIHQWPATLVQPVGSPLSLECTVEGTSNPNLYWYRQAAGRGLQLLFYSVGIGQISSEVPQNLSASRPQDRQFILSSKKLLLSDSGFYLCAWRPPGRNYNSPLHFGNGTRLTVT.

This clonotype was counted ten times or more. The CDR3 loop reads CATSRDRRGFQETQYF. CDR3 DNA sequence: TGTGCCACCAGCAGAGATCGGAGGGGGTTTCAAGAGACCCAGTACTTC. The rearrangement links TRBV15 to TRBJ2-5; D tentatively reads TRBD1 or TRBD2 (6 bases each). The CDR3 has 16 residues. V gave up 0 bases and J gave up 2 bases, with 13 bases separating them. CDR1 is LNHNV, CDR2 YYDKDF, per germline (reference sequence).

This clonotype was observed at least ten times. The gene calls are TRBV6-2 or TRBV6-3 and TRBJ1-1; 9 positions agree with TRBD1. This CDR3 has 14 amino acids. J lost 4 bases, V lost 4 bases, and 4 bases had no gene match. Germline assignment: CDR1 MNHEY and CDR2 SVGEGT. The DNA for the CDR3 is TGTGCCAGCAGTTTGACAGGGGGGCCCACTGAAGCTTTCTTT. Translated: CASSLTGGPTEAFF.

The V and J genes are TRBV24-1 and TRBJ2-5; D may be TRBD1 (6 bases). V lost 0 bases and J 0 bases, leaving 7 bases between the germline ends. Germline CDR1 KGHDR, CDR2 SFDVKD. The CDR3 is made up of 15 amino acids. The chain's CDR3 is CATSDLSGDQETQYF. The CDR3 bases are TGTGCCACCAGTGATTTGTCAGGGGACCAAGAGACCCAGTACTTC.

The V call is TRBV20-1, the J call TRBJ1-1; D may be TRBD1 (6 bases). CDR3 length: 11 residues. CDR1 is DFQATT, CDR2 SNEGSKA, per germline (reference sequence). The CDR3 DNA reads as TGCAGCGTACAGGGCAGGACTGAAGCTTTCTTT. Protein sequence: CSVQGRTEAFF.

The CDR3 spells CASSPMDSKAYGYTF. For the CDR3, the DNA is TGTGCCAGCAGTCCCATGGATTCAAAAGCCTATGGCTACACCTTC. This chain joins TRBV12-3 or TRBV12-4 and TRBJ1-2; D is unresolved. The CDR3 runs to 15 residues. V was cut by 5 bases and J by 4 bases, with 17 bases left in between.

This rearrangement joins TRBV19 to TRBJ2-7, with 13 bases matching TRBD2. V dropped 1 base and J dropped 2; count of bases not matched to a gene: 8. The CDR3 is 18 residues long. Germline V gene lookup returns CDR1 LNHDA and CDR2 SQIVND (reference sequence). The CDR3: CASSIAGLAGEGPYEQYF. The CDR3 region has the DNA TGTGCCAGTAGTATAGCCGGACTAGCGGGAGAGGGGCCCTACGAGCAGTACTTC.

The table lists this clonotype with many counts. V and J are TRBV19 and TRBJ2-7; D remains ambiguous. Germline V gives CDR1 LNHDA, CDR2 SQIVND (reference sequence). The CDR3 spans 13 residues. V lost 1 base and J lost 4, with 8 bases in between. For the CDR3, the DNA is TGTGCCAGTAGTATAGGCGGAACTTACGAGCAGTACTTC. Translating gives CASSIGGTYEQYF. The full variable domain, rest sourced from reference TRBV19 and TRBJ2-7, is DGGITQSPKYLFRKEGQNVTLSCEQNLNHDAMYWYRQDPGQGLRLIYYSQIVNDFQKGDIAEGYSVSREKKESFPLTVTSAQKNPTAFYLCASSIGGTYEQYFGPGTRLTVT.

This clonotype has a count of ten or more. This chain connects TRBV7-2 to TRBJ2-1; TRBD1 matches at 12 bases. J was trimmed by 5 bases and V by 2 bases; bases with no gene match: 4. In germline, CDR1 is SGHTA, CDR2 FQGNSA. This CDR3 spans 16 amino acids. CDR3 DNA: TGTGCCAGCAGCTTAAGGGGACAGGGGGCAAACAATGAGCAGTTCTTC. It codes for CASSLRGQGANNEQFF.

This clonotype was detected many times. The chain recombines TRBV19 with TRBJ1-2; 8 positions match TRBD1. The V gene end was trimmed by 4 bases and the J gene end by 3 bases; junction bases not matched to a gene: 13. This CDR3 has 17 residues. The V gene's germline CDR1 is LNHDA and CDR2 SQIVND (reference sequence). CDR3 coding DNA: TGTGCCAGTAGTACCCACCCGCCGGACAGGGAAGACTATGGCTACACCTTC. This sequence encodes CASSTHPPDREDYGYTF.